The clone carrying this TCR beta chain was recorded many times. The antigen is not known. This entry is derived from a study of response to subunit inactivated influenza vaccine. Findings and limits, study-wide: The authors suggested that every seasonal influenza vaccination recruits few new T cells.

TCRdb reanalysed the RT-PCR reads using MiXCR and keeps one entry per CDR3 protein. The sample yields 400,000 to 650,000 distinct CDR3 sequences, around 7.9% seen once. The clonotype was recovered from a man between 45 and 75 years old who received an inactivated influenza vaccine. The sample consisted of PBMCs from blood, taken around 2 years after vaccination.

This CDR3 is CASSFGISYEQYF. As DNA, the CDR3 is TGTGCCAGCAGTTTTGGCATATCCTACGAGCAGTACTTC. This rearrangement joins TRBV12-3 or TRBV12-4 to TRBJ2-7; unclear D gene. Trimming removed 3 bases at V and 1 base at J, with 7 bases between. This CDR3 contains 13 residues.